This T cell receptor beta chain was recorded in a study of Ad26.COV2.S vaccination and SARS-CoV-2 variants. Comments on this clone: The antigen remains undetermined.

Notes on the study in general: Measurements of TCR breadth and depth may have given underestimates of the total T cell responses.

The repertoire was sequenced with immunoSEQ multiplex PCR; TCRdb's copy has only in-frame clones and lacks some. This table holds tens of thousands of clones, more than 70% found once. The sequencing here drew on peripheral blood, taken after recovery from COVID-19. The TCR sequence derives from a human donor who had recovered from COVID-19.

The chain's CDR3 is CASSYSKNYGYTF. The CDR3 nucleotides read TGTGCCAGCAGTTACTCAAAGAACTATGGCTACACCTTC. The chain combines TRBV6-2 or TRBV6-3 with TRBJ1-2, with D uncertain. The CDR3 is 13 residues long. Germline CDR1 is MNHEY and CDR2 is SVGEGT. The V gene lost 0 bases and the J gene lost 2 bases, with 4 bases spanning the gap.